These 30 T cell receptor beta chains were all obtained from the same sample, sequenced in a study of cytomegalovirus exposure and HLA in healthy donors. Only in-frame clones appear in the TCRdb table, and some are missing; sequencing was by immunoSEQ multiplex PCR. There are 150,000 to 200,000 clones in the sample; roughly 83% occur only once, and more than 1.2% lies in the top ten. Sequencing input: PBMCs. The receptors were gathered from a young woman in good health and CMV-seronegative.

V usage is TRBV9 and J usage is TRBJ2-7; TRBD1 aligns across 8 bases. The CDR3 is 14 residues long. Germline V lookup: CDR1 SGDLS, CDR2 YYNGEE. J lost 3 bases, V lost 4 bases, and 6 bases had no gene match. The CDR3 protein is CASSPGQGNYEQYF. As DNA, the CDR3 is TGTGCCAGCAGCCCAGGACAGGGTAACTACGAGCAGTACTTC.

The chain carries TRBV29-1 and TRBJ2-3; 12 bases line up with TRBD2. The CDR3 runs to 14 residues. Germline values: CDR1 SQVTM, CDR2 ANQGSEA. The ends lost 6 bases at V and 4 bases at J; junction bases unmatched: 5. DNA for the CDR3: TGCAGCGTCCCGACTAGCGGGAGCGCAGATACGCAGTATTTT. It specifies CSVPTSGSADTQYF.

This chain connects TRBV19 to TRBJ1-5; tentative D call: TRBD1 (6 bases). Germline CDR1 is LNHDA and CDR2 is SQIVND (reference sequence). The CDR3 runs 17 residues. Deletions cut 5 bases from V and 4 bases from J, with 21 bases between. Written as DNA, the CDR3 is TGTGCCAGTAGTCTTCGGCAGGGGACGGGGGGAAATCAGCCCCAGCATTTT. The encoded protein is CASSLRQGTGGNQPQHF.

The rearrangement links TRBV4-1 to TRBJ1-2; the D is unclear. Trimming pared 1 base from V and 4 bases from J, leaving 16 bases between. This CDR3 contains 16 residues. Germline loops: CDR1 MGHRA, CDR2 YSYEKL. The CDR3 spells CASSQGVRDIPYGYTF. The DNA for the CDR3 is TGCGCCAGCAGCCAAGGGGTTCGCGACATCCCCTATGGCTACACCTTC.

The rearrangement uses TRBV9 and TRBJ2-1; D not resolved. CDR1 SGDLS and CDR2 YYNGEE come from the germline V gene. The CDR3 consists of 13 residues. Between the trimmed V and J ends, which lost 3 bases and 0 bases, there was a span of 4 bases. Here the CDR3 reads CASSGASYNEQFF. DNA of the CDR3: TGTGCCAGCAGCGGGGCCTCCTACAATGAGCAGTTCTTC.

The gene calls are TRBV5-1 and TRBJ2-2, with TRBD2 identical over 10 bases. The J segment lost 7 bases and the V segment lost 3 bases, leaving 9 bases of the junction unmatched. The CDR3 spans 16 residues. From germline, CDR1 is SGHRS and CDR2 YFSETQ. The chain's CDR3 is CASSSRAGGLVGELFF. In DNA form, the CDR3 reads TGCGCCAGCAGCTCCAGAGCGGGGGGGCTGGTCGGGGAGCTGTTTTTT.

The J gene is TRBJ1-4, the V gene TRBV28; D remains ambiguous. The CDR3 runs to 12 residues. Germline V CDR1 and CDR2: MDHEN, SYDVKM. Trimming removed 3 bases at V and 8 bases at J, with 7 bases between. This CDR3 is CASSLREEKLFF. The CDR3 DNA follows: TGTGCCAGCAGTTTGAGGGAGGAAAAACTGTTTTTT.

Here the CDR3 reads CASSARLAGQFF. The CDR3, as DNA: TGTGCCAGTAGTGCCCGACTAGCGGGGCAGTTCTTC. The rearrangement joins TRBV19 to TRBJ2-1; 10 bases are shared with TRBD2. CDR3 length: 12 residues. Germline V gives CDR1 LNHDA, CDR2 SQIVND (reference sequence). Trimming cost V 5 bases and J 12 bases; bases outside gene matches: 4.

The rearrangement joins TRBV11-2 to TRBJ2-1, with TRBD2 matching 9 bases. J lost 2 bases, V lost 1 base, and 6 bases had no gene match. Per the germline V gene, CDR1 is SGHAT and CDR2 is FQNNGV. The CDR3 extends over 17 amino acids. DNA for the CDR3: TGTGCCAGCAGCTTAGCAGTTAGCGGGAGACCCTACAATGAGCAGTTCTTC. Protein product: CASSLAVSGRPYNEQFF.

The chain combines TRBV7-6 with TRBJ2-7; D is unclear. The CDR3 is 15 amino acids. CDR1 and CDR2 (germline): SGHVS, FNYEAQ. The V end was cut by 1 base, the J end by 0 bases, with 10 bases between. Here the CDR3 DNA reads TGTGCCAGCAGCTTAGGTCTCGACTCCTCCTACGAGCAGTACTTC. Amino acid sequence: CASSLGLDSSYEQYF.

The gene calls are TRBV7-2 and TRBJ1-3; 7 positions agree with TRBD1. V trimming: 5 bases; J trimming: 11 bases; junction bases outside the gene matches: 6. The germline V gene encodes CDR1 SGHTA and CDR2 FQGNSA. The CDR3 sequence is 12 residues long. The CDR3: CASSLGGLAIYF. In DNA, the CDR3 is TGTGCCAGCAGCCTAGGGGGCCTCGCCATATATTTT. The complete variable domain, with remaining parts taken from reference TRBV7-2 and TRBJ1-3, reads GAGVSQSPSNKVTEKGKDVELRCDPISGHTALYWYRQSLGQGLEFLIYFQGNSAPDKSGLPSDRFSAERTGGSVSTLTIQRTQQEDSAVYLCASSLGGLAIYFGEGSWLTVV.

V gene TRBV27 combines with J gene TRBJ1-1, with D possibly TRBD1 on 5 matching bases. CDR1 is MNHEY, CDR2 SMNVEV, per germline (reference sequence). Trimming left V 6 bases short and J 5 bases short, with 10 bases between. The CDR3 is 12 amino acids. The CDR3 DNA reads TGTGCCAGCAGCCTCCGGGGGACTGAAGCTTTCTTT. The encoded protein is CASSLRGTEAFF.

The CDR3 DNA reads TGTGCCAGCAGCTTAAGGGGGTCTAGCGAGACTGAAGCTTTCTTT. Its translation: CASSLRGSSETEAFF. The chain has TRBV7-3 and TRBJ1-1; the D gene is possibly TRBD1 (5 bases). The V gene's germline CDR1 is SGHTA and CDR2 FQGTGA. This CDR3 region has 15 residues. The V and J ends lost 1 base and 5 bases respectively, with 14 bases between them.

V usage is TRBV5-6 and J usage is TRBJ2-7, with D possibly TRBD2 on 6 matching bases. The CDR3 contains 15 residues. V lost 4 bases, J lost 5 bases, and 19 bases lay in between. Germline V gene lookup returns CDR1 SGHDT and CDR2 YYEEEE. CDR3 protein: CASSTGGQARNEQYF. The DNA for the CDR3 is TGTGCCAGCAGCACCGGGGGTCAGGCAAGGAACGAGCAGTACTTC.

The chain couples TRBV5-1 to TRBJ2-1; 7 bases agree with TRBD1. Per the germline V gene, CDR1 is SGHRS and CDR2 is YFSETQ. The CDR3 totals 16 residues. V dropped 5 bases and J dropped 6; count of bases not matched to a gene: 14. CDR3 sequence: CASSSTGPFLPNEQFF. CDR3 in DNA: TGCGCCAGCAGTTCGACAGGGCCTTTTCTTCCCAATGAGCAGTTCTTC.

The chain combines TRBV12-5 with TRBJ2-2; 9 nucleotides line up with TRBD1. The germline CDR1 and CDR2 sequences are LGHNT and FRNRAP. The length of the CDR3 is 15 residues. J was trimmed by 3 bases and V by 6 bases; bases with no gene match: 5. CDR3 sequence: CASGHRGRHTGELFF. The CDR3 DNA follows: TGTGCTAGTGGCCACAGGGGGCGTCACACCGGGGAGCTGTTTTTT.

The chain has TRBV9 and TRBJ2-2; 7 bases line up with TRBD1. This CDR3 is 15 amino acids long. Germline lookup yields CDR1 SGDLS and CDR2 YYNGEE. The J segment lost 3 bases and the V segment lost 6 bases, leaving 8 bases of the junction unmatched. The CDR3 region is CASNQWDSYTGELFF. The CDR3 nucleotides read TGTGCCAGCAACCAATGGGACAGCTACACCGGGGAGCTGTTTTTT.

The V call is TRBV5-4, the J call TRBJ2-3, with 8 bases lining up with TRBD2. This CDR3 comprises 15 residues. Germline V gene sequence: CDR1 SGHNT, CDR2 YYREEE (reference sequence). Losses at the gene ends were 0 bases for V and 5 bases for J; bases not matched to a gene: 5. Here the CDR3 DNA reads TGTGCCAGCAGCTTGGGAGGGACTAGATTAGATACGCAGTATTTT. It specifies CASSLGGTRLDTQYF.

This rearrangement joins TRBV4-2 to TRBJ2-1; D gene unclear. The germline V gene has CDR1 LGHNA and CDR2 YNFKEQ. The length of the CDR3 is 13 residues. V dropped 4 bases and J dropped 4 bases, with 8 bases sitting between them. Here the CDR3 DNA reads TGTGCCAGCAGCCCAGACCCTTACAATGAGCAGTTCTTC. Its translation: CASSPDPYNEQFF.

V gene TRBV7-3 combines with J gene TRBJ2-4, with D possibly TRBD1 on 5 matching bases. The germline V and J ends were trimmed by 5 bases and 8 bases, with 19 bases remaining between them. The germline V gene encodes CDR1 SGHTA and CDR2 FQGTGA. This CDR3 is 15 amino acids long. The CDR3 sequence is CASSQRGSSGDIQYF. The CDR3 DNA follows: TGTGCCAGCAGCCAAAGGGGCTCCTCTGGGGACATTCAGTACTTC.

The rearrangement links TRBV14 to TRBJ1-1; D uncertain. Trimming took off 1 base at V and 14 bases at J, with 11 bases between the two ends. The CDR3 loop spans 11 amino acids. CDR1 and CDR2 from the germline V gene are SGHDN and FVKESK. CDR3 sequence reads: CASSQASFAFF. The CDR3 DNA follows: TGTGCCAGCAGCCAAGCATCGTTTGCGTTCTTT.

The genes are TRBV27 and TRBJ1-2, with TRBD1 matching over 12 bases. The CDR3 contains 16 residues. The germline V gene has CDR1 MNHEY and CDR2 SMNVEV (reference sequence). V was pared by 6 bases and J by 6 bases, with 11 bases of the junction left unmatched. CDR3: CASRTGTGGFKDGYTF. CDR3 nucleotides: TGTGCCAGCAGAACCGGGACAGGGGGCTTTAAGGATGGCTACACCTTC.

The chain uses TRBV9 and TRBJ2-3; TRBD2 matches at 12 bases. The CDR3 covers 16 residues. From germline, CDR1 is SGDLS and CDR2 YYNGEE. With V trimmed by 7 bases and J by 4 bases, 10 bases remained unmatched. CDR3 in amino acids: CASGDLAGGPADTQYF. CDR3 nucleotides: TGTGCCAGCGGAGATCTAGCGGGGGGGCCCGCAGATACGCAGTATTTT.

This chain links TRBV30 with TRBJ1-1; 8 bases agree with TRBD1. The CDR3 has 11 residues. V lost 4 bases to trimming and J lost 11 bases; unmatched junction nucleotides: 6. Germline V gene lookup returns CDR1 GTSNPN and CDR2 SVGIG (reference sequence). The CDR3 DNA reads TGTGCCTGGATAAGGGACAGGCATGCTTTCTTT. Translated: CAWIRDRHAFF.

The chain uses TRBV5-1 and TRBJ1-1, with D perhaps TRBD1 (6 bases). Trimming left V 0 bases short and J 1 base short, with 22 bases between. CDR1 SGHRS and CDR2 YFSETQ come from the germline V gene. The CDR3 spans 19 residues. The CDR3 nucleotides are TGCGCCAGCAGCTTGGAACGGGCAGGGGTGAGTTTTTCGAACACTGAAGCTTTCTTT. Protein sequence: CASSLERAGVSFSNTEAFF.

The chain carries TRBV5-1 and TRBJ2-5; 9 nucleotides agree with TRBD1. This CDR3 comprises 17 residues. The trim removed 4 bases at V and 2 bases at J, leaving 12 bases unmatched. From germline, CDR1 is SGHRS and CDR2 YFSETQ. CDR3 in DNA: TGCGCCAGCAGCAACAGGGGGCTAAGGCCCCTTCAAGAGACCCAGTACTTC. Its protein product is CASSNRGLRPLQETQYF.

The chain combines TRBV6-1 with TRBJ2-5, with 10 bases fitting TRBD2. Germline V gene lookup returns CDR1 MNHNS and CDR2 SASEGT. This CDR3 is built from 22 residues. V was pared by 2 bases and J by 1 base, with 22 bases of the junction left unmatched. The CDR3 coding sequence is TGTGCCAGCAGTGAAAAGGAAGGGTCTAGCGGGAGTGTGGTGAGGACCCAAGAGACCCAGTACTTC. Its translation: CASSEKEGSSGSVVRTQETQYF.

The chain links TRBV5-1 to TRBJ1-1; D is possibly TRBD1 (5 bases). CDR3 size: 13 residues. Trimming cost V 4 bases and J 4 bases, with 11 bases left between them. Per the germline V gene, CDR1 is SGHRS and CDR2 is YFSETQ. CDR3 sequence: CASSTDGGTEAFF. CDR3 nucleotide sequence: TGCGCCAGCAGCACCGACGGGGGCACTGAAGCTTTCTTT. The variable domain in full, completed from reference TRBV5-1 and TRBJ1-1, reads KAGVTQTPRYLIKTRGQQVTLSCSPISGHRSVSWYQQTPGQGLQFLFEYFSETQRNKGNFPGRFSGRQFSNSRSEMNVSTLELGDSALYLCASSTDGGTEAFFGQGTRLTVV.

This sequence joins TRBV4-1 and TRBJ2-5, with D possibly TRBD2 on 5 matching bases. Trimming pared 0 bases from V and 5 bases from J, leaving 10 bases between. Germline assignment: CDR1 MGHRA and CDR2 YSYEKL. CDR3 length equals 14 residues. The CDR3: CASSQDPQRETQYF. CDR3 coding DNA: TGCGCCAGCAGCCAAGATCCCCAGCGGGAGACCCAGTACTTC.

The CDR3 sequence: CASSPPGQGYGYTF. CDR3 DNA sequence: TGTGCCAGCTCACCACCGGGACAGGGCTATGGCTACACCTTC. V gene TRBV18 combines with J gene TRBJ1-2, with 9 bases aligning to TRBD1. The V gene's germline CDR1 is KGHSH and CDR2 LQKENI. V dropped 0 bases and J dropped 4; count of bases not matched to a gene: 0. CDR3 length equals 14 residues.